This T cell receptor (beta chain) was sequenced for a study of response to subunit inactivated influenza vaccine. TCRdb used MiXCR to reprocess the RT-PCR reads, holding one entry per CDR3 protein. This table has hundreds of thousands of distinct CDR3 sequences, less than 20% appearing once. Overall study results and limits: The study's authors posited that every seasonal influenza vaccination enlists few new T cells.

CDR3 length: 16 amino acids. V gave up 7 bases and J gave up 1 base, with 17 bases separating them. Looked up from germline, CDR1 is SGHTA and CDR2 is FQGNSA. In regard to this clonotype: Its antigen remains unidentified.

This TCR was sampled from a man aged 50-60 years who received an inactivated influenza vaccine. Source: PBMCs from blood, taken about 5 days after vaccination. The chain recombines TRBV7-2 with TRBJ2-1; a weak D match, TRBD2 (6 bases). The CDR3 is CASTLVAGSSYNEQFF. As DNA, the CDR3 is TGTGCCAGCACCCTTGTTGCGGGGTCATCCTACAATGAGCAGTTCTTC.